The 15 T cell receptor beta chains reported below all come from one sample, sequenced in a study of shared clonotypes between healthy human individuals. Libraries were prepared by immunoSEQ multiplex PCR; TCRdb keeps only in-frame clonotypes and omits some of them. The repertoire holds approximately 1,000,000 clones, about 72% seen once, with almost 0.9% in the top ten. Sequencing was carried out using memory CD4+ T cells from PBMCs. Subset denoted: CD45RA-negative fraction. Receptor source: a young man in good health. Some clones in this sample may be carry-over from other donors' samples.

Details on this clone: A read error may account for a junction end that differs from germline. The chain combines TRBV28 with TRBJ2-7; 10 bases are shared with TRBD2. CDR3 size: 14 residues. Germline CDR1 is MDHEN and CDR2 is SYDVKM. CDR3: CASGLAGGIYEQYF. The CDR3 region has the DNA TGTGCCAGCGGTTTAGCGGGAGGAATTTACGAGCAGTACTTC. Looking up the rest from reference TRBV28 and TRBJ2-7 gives the full variable domain: DVKVTQSSRYLVKRTGEKVFLECVQDMDHENMFWYRQDPGLGLRLIYFSYDVKMKEKGDIPEGYSVSREKKERFSLILESASTNQTSMYLCASGLAGGIYEQYFGPGTRLTVT.

The chain joins TRBV5-5 to TRBJ1-1, with a tentative D call TRBD1 (6 bases). Germline loops: CDR1 SGHKS, CDR2 YYEKEE (reference sequence). The CDR3 covers 15 residues. V was pared by 2 bases and J by 2 bases, with 13 bases between. The CDR3 reads CASSLQRTANTEAFF. The CDR3 DNA is TGTGCCAGCAGCTTACAAAGGACAGCTAACACTGAAGCTTTCTTT. Together with reference TRBV5-5 and TRBJ1-1, the CDR3 gives the full variable domain: DAGVTQSPTHLIKTRGQQVTLRCSPISGHKSVSWYQQVLGQGPQFIFQYYEKEERGRGNFPDRFSARQFPNYSSELNVNALLLGDSALYLCASSLQRTANTEAFFGQGTRLTVV.

The chain combines TRBV28 with TRBJ2-3; TRBD2 is a possible D gene (6 bases). V lost 0 bases, J lost 3 bases, and 16 bases lay in between. The CDR3 is 17 amino acids. Germline V gene data show CDR1 as MDHEN and CDR2 as SYDVKM. CDR3 bases: TGTGCCAGCAGTTTATGGGAGGCCGGGGGTGGGACAGATACGCAGTATTTT. Translated, it gives CASSLWEAGGGTDTQYF.

The chain uses TRBV10-3 and TRBJ1-1; 7 bases align to TRBD1. Germline CDR1 reads ENHRY; CDR2 reads SYGVKD. CDR3 length: 13 amino acids. Unmatched junction bases numbered 4, after V lost 9 bases and J lost 0 bases. In nucleotides, the CDR3 is TGTGCCATTAAAAGGGGGCTGAACACTGAAGCTTTCTTT. This gives the protein CAIKRGLNTEAFF.

The chain is built from TRBV11-2 and TRBJ2-1, with D tentatively TRBD2 (6 bases). The CDR3 length is 16 residues. Between the trimmed V and J ends, which lost 4 bases and 0 bases, there was a span of 13 bases. Germline values: CDR1 SGHAT, CDR2 FQNNGV. CDR3: CASSSGTRSSYNEQFF. The CDR3 nucleotides read TGTGCCAGCAGCTCCGGGACTCGGAGCTCCTACAATGAGCAGTTCTTC.

In this sample, this clone turned up a few times. The gene calls are TRBV5-4 and TRBJ2-2, with TRBD2 identical over 8 bases. Unmatched junction bases numbered 6, after V lost 0 bases and J lost 5 bases. The CDR3 sequence is 16 residues long. CDR1 is SGHNT, CDR2 YYREEE, per germline (reference sequence). CDR3 in DNA: TGTGCCAGCAGCTTGGCACCGGGAGGGGGTACCGGGGAGCTGTTTTTT. Protein product: CASSLAPGGGTGELFF.

This clone has a handful of counts. This rearrangement joins TRBV12-5 to TRBJ2-7; a possible D gene is TRBD2 (6 bases). This CDR3 region has 16 residues. Germline V gene lookup returns CDR1 LGHNT and CDR2 FRNRAP. The V end was cut by 0 bases, the J end by 0 bases, with 12 bases between. CDR3: CASGLVISGNSYEQYF. CDR3 DNA: TGTGCTAGTGGTTTGGTAATTAGCGGAAACTCCTACGAGCAGTACTTC.

With respect to this clone: Other DNA sequences from this sample encode an identical CDR3 as well. The rearrangement joins TRBV2 to TRBJ1-5; perhaps TRBD1 as D (5 bases). CDR3 length: 14 amino acids. Trimming shortened V by 2 bases and J by 5 bases, and 10 bases separated the two germline ends. Germline CDR1 SNHLY, CDR2 FYNNEI. The CDR3 DNA sequence: TGTGCCAGCAGTGAAAGGTTGGGGGATCAGCCCCAGCATTTT. Translation gives CASSERLGDQPQHF.

This clone occurred a few times. The chain is built from TRBV27 and TRBJ2-7, with a tentative D call TRBD1 (6 bases). Germline CDR1 and CDR2: MNHEY and SMNVEV (reference sequence). CDR3 size: 15 residues. Trimming left V 5 bases short and J 2 bases short, with 16 bases between. CDR3 protein: CASSPRGKPTYEQYF. In nucleotides, the CDR3 is TGTGCCAGCAGTCCCAGGGGAAAACCTACCTACGAGCAGTACTTC.

This chain links TRBV7-3 with TRBJ2-1, with TRBD1 matching over 8 bases. Germline lookup yields CDR1 SGHTA and CDR2 FQGTGA. The CDR3 loop spans 15 amino acids. V gave up 5 bases and J gave up 8 bases; unmatched junction bases: 11. The CDR3 sequence is CASSLGTGMIYEQFF. The CDR3 DNA reads TGTGCCAGCAGCCTCGGGACAGGAATGATCTATGAGCAGTTCTTC.

The J gene is TRBJ2-3, the V gene TRBV7-2; D remains ambiguous. Germline V gene lookup returns CDR1 SGHTA and CDR2 FQGNSA. Trimming stripped 6 bases from V and 3 bases from J, with 16 bases between. The CDR3 has 15 residues. CDR3 in DNA: TGTGCCAGCAGGAATTCGGGCCCTGTGACAGATACGCAGTATTTT. Its translation: CASRNSGPVTDTQYF.

Concerning this clone: Its ends do not fully match the called genes, so a read error is possible. The sample holds other DNA sequences that translate to the same CDR3. CDR3 residues: CASSQDHGSTGGLFF. CDR3 DNA sequence: TGTGCCAGCAGCCAAGATCACGGGAGCACCGGGGGGCTGTTTTTT. The chain joins TRBV4-2 to TRBJ2-2, with a weak D call TRBD2 (6 bases). The length of the CDR3 is 15 residues. CDR1 is LGHNA, CDR2 YNFKEQ, per germline.

The rearrangement joins TRBV5-5 to TRBJ1-3; a weak D match, TRBD1 (5 bases). Germline assignment: CDR1 SGHKS and CDR2 YYEKEE (reference sequence). The CDR3 runs 13 residues. Trimming stripped 4 bases from V and 11 bases from J, with 16 bases between. The CDR3, as DNA: TGTGCCAGCAGCCCTTTGGGCCAGGGTGCCATATATTTT. Amino acids: CASSPLGQGAIYF.

The chain joins TRBV28 to TRBJ2-7; no clear D. This CDR3 region has 14 residues. CDR1 is MDHEN, CDR2 SYDVKM, per germline. V lost 6 bases and J 3 bases, leaving 15 bases between the germline ends. The CDR3 region has the DNA TGTGCCAGCAGAAGGCAGCAAGCAAACTACGAGCAGTACTTC. The encoded protein is CASRRQQANYEQYF. Looking up the rest from reference TRBV28 and TRBJ2-7 gives the full variable domain: DVKVTQSSRYLVKRTGEKVFLECVQDMDHENMFWYRQDPGLGLRLIYFSYDVKMKEKGDIPEGYSVSREKKERFSLILESASTNQTSMYLCASRRQQANYEQYFGPGTRLTVT.

The chain employs TRBV25-1 and TRBJ2-3, with 7 bases fitting TRBD2. Germline CDR1 MGHDK, CDR2 SYGVNS. Losses at the gene ends were 2 bases for V and 0 bases for J; bases not matched to a gene: 5. The CDR3 spans 16 residues. In DNA, the CDR3 is TGTGCCAGCAGTGAACTGGGAGCGGGGAGCACAGATACGCAGTATTTT. This sequence encodes CASSELGAGSTDTQYF.